These 5 T cell receptor beta chains came from one sample sequenced in a study of CD8+CD57+ T cells in acquired aplastic anemia. Profiling that covered TCR beta VDJ and CDR3 relied on genomic DNA as its template. TCRdb reprocessed the reads with MiXCR, giving one entry per CDR3 protein. The data show fewer than 250,000 distinct CDR3 sequences, around 50% seen once. Source material: sorted CD4+, CD8+, or CD8+CD57+ T cells (not recorded which) from PBMCs. Receptors originate from a human donor in good health, serving as a control.

This clonotype has only a few counts. V usage is TRBV19 and J usage is TRBJ1-1; D call uncertain. V shed 7 bases and J shed 2 bases, with 11 bases lying between them. Germline loops: CDR1 LNHDA, CDR2 SQIVND (reference sequence). The CDR3 is made up of 13 amino acids. The CDR3 reads CASIKEGNTEAFF. DNA of the CDR3: TGTGCCAGTATAAAGGAGGGAAACACTGAAGCTTTCTTT.

There are many counts of this clonotype. V usage is TRBV5-6 and J usage is TRBJ2-2; no clear D. Germline values: CDR1 SGHDT, CDR2 YYEEEE. This CDR3 contains 13 residues. Trimming left V 0 bases short and J 8 bases short, with 8 bases between. The CDR3 region is CASSLGLYGELFF. In DNA form, the CDR3 reads TGTGCCAGCAGCTTGGGCCTATATGGGGAGCTGTTTTTT.

The chain has TRBV5-4 and TRBJ2-7; 11 nucleotides align to TRBD2. Germline V CDR1 and CDR2: SGHNT, YYREEE (reference sequence). V lost 3 bases and J lost 3; bases outside the gene matches: 5. The CDR3 contains 15 residues. As DNA, the CDR3 is TGTGCCAGCAGCTACGGGACTAGCGGTCACTACGAGCAGTACTTC. This sequence encodes CASSYGTSGHYEQYF.

This clonotype was seen repeatedly, ten times or more. The J gene is TRBJ1-1, the V gene TRBV15; TRBD1 might be the D (5 bases). Trimming shortened V by 0 bases and J by 10 bases, and 12 bases separated the two germline ends. This CDR3 is 13 amino acids long. Germline V gene lookup returns CDR1 LNHNV and CDR2 YYDKDF (reference sequence). CDR3 DNA sequence: TGTGCCACCAGCAGAGATCCGGGGGAAGGAGCTTTCTTT. Translated: CATSRDPGEGAFF.

The chain has TRBV10-3 and TRBJ1-6; D is possibly TRBD1 (6 bases). The germline gives CDR1 ENHRY, CDR2 SYGVKD. The CDR3 loop spans 15 amino acids. The V gene lost 4 bases and the J gene lost 4 bases, with 11 bases spanning the gap. The CDR3 is CAISAGRGYNSPLHF. As DNA, the CDR3 is TGTGCCATCAGTGCCGGGAGGGGGTATAATTCACCCCTCCACTTT.